The present T cell receptor beta chain was sequenced within a study of T cell repertoires in cytomegalovirus infection. Study details: Newly reported HLA-C-restricted and thoroughly characterized HLA-B-restricted CMV epitopes were employed.

This clonotype was picked up a small number of times. What it binds is not known. V was shortened by 5 bases and J by 9 bases, with 14 bases between the two germline ends. CDR3 size: 12 residues. TCRdb independently ran MiXCR on the reads; one entry per CDR3 protein. Of fewer than 900,000 distinct CDR3 sequences detected, about 28% appear once; the ten largest clones hold around 13%. Sequenced material: cultured CD8+ T cells from PBMCs, taken from culture after CMV antigen stimulation. V usage is TRBV12-3 or TRBV12-4 and J usage is TRBJ2-7; D remains unclear. The TCR was taken from a human donor in good health (CMV status not recorded). Some clones in this sample may be carry-over from other donors' samples. CDR3 nucleotides: TGTGCCAGCAGTCCCAGGACGGCTAGGCAGTACTTC. It translates to CASSPRTARQYF.